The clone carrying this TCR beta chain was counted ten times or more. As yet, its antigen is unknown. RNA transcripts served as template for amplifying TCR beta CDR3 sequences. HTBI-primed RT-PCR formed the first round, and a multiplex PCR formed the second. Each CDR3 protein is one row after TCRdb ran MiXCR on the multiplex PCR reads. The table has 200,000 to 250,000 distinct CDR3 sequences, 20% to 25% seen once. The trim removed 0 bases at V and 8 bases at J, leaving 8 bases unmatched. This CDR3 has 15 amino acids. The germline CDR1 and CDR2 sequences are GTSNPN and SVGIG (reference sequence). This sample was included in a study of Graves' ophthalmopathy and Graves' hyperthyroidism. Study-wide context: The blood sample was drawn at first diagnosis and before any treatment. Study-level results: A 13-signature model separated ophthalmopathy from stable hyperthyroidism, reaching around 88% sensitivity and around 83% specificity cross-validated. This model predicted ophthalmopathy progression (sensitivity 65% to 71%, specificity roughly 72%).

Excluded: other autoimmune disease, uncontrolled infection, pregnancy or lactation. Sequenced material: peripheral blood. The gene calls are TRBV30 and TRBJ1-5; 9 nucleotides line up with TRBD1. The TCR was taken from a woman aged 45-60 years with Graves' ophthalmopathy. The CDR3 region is CAWSVSGQGGKPQHF. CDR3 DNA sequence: TGTGCCTGGAGTGTCTCGGGACAGGGAGGTAAGCCCCAGCATTTT.